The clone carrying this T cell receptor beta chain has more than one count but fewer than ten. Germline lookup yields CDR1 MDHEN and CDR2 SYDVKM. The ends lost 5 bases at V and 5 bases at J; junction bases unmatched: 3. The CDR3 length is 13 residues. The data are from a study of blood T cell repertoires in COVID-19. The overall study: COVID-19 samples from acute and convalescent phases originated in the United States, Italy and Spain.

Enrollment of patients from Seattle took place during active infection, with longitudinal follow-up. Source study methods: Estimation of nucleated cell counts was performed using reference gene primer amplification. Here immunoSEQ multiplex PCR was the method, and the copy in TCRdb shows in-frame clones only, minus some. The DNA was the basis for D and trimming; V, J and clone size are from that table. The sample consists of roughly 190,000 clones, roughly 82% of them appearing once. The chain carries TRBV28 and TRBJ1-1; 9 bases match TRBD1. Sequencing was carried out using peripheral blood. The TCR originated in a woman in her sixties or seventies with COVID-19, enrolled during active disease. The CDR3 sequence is CASSLQGATEAFF. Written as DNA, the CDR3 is TGTGCCAGCAGTCTACAGGGGGCGACTGAAGCTTTCTTT.